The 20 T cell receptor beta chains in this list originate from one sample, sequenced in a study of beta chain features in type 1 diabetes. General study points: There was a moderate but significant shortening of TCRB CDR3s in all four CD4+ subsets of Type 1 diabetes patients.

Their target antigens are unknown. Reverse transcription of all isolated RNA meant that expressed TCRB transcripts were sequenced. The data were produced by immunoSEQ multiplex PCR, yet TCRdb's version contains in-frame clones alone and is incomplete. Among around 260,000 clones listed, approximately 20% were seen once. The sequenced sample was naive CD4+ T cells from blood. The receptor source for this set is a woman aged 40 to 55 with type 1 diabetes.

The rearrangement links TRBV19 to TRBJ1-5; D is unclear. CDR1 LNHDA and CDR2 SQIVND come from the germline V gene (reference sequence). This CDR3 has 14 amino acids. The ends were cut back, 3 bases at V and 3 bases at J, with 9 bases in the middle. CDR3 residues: CASSIMGDNQPQHF. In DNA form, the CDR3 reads TGTGCCAGTAGTATCATGGGAGACAATCAGCCCCAGCATTTT.

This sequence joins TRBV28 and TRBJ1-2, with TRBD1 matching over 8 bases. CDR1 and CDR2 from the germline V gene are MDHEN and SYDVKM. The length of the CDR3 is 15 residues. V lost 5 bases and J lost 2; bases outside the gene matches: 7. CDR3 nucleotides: TGTGCCAGCAGTCAGGGACAGGCTTCAAACTATGGCTACACCTTC. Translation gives CASSQGQASNYGYTF.

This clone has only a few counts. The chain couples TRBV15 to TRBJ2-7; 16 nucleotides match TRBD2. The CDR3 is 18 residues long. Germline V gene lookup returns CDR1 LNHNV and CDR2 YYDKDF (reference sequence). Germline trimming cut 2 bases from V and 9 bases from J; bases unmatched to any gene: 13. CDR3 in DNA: TGTGCCACCAGCAGAAAAGCGTCGGGACTAGCGGGAGGGCCGGTGCAGTACTTC. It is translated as CATSRKASGLAGGPVQYF.

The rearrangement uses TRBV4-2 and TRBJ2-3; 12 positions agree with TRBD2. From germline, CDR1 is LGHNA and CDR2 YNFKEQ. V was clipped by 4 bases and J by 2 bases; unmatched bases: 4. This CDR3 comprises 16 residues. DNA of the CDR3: TGTGCCAGCAGCCCCGGACTAGCGGGGACCACAGATACGCAGTATTTT. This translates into CASSPGLAGTTDTQYF.

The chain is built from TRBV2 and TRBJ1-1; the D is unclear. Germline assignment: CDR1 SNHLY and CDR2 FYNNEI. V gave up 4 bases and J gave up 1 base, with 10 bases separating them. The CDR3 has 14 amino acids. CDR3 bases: TGTGCCAGCAGTGGTCTTCTAGGGAACACTGAAGCTTTCTTT. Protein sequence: CASSGLLGNTEAFF.

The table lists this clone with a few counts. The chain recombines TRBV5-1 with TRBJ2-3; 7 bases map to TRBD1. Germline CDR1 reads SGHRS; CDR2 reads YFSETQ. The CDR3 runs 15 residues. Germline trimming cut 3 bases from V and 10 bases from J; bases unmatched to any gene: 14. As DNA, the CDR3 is TGCGCCAGCAGCTCGCCGGGACAGATCCTACGTTCGCAGTATTTT. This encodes CASSSPGQILRSQYF.

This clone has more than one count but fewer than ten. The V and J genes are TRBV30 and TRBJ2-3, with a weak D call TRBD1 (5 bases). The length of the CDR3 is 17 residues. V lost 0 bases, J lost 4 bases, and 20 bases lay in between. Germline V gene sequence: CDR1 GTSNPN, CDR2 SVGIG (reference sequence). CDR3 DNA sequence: TGTGCCTGGAGTGTACAAGGCCCGACAGTACCGTCAGATACGCAGTATTTT. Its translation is CAWSVQGPTVPSDTQYF.

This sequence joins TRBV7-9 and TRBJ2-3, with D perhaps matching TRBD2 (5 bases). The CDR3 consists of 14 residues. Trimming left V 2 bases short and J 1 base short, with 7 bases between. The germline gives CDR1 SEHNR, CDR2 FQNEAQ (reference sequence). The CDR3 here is CASSLLGGTDTQYF. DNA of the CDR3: TGTGCCAGCAGCTTACTGGGAGGCACAGATACGCAGTATTTT. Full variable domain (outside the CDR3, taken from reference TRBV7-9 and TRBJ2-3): DTGVSQNPRHKITKRGQNVTFRCDPISEHNRLYWYRQTLGQGPEFLTYFQNEAQLEKSRLLSDRFSAERPKGSFSTLEIQRTEQGDSAMYLCASSLLGGTDTQYFGPGTRLTVL.

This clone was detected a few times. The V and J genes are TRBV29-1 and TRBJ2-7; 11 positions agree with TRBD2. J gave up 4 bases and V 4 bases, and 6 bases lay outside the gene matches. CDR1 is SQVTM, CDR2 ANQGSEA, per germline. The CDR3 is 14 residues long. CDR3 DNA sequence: TGCAGCGTTGGGCTAGCGGGAGGTGTATACGAGCAGTACTTC. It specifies CSVGLAGGVYEQYF.

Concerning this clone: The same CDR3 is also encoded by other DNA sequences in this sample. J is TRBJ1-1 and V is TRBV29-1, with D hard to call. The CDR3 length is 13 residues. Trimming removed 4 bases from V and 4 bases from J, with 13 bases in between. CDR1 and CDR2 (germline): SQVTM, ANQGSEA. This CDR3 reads CSVVRGLGTEAFF. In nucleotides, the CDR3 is TGCAGCGTTGTACGGGGTTTGGGCACTGAAGCTTTCTTT.

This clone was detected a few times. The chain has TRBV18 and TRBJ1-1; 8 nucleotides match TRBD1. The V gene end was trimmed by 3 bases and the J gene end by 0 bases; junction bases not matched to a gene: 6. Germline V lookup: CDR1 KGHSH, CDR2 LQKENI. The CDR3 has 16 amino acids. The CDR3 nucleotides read TGTGCCAGCTCACCCTCAGGGGGCGCGGTGAACACTGAAGCTTTCTTT. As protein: CASSPSGGAVNTEAFF.

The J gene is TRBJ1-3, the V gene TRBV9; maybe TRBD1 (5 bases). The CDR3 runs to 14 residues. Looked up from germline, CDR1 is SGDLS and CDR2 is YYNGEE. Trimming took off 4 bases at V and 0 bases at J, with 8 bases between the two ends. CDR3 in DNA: TGTGCCAGCAGCTCGACAGCCTCTGGAAACACCATATATTTT. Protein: CASSSTASGNTIYF.

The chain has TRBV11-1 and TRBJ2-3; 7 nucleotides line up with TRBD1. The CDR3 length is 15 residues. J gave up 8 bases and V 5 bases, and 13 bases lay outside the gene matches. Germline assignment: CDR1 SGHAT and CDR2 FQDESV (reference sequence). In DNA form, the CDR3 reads TGTGCCAGCAGCCCTCAAGGGACAGCACAGGTTACGCAGTATTTT. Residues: CASSPQGTAQVTQYF.

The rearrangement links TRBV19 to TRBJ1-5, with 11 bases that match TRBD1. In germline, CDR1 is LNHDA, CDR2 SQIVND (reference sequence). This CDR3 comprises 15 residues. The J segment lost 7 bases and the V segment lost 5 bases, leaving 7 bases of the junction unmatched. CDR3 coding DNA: TGTGCCAGTAGTGCCCGGGACAGGGGGAAACAGCCCCAGCATTTT. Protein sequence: CASSARDRGKQPQHF. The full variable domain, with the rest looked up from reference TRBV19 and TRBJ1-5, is DGGITQSPKYLFRKEGQNVTLSCEQNLNHDAMYWYRQDPGQGLRLIYYSQIVNDFQKGDIAEGYSVSREKKESFPLTVTSAQKNPTAFYLCASSARDRGKQPQHFGDGTRLSIL.

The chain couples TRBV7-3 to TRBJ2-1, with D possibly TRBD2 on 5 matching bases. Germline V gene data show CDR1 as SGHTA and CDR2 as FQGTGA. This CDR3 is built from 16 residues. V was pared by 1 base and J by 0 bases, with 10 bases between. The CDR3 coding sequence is TGTGCCAGCAGCTTAAGGAGGCAGAGCTCCTACAATGAGCAGTTCTTC. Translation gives CASSLRRQSSYNEQFF.

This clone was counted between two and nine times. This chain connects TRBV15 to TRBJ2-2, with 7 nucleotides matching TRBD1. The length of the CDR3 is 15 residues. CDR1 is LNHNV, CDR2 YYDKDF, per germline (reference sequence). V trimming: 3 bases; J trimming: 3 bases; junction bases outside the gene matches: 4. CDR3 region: CATSSGQGDTGELFF. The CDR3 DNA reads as TGTGCCACCAGCAGTGGGCAGGGGGACACCGGGGAGCTGTTTTTT.

CDR3 residues: CASSQFWESYGYTF. As DNA, the CDR3 is TGTGCCAGCAGCCAATTTTGGGAGTCCTATGGCTACACCTTC. The chain recombines TRBV16 with TRBJ1-2; unclear D gene. This CDR3 contains 14 residues. The V end was cut by 1 base, the J end by 4 bases, with 10 bases between. The germline V gene encodes CDR1 KGHSY and CDR2 FQNENV.

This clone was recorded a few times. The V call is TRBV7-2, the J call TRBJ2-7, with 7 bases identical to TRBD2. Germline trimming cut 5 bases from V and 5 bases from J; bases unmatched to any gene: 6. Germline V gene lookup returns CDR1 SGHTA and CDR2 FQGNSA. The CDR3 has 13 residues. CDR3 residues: CASSPRTRNEQYF. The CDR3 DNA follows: TGTGCCAGCAGCCCACGGACTAGGAACGAGCAGTACTTC.

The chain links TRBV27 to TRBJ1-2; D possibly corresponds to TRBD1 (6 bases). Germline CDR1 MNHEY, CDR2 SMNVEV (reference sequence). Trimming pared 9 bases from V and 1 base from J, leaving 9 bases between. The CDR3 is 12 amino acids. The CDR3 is CARYRDNYGYTF. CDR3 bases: TGTGCCAGATACAGGGATAACTATGGCTACACCTTC.

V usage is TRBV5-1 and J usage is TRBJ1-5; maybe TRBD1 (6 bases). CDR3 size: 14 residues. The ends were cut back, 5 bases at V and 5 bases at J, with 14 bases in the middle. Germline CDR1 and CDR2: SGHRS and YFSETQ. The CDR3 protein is CASRQGPFDQPQHF. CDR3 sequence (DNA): TGCGCCAGCAGACAGGGTCCGTTTGATCAGCCCCAGCATTTT.